These 30 T cell receptor beta chains were all obtained from the same sample, sequenced in a study of OX40 agonist ivuxolimab in advanced cancers. TCRdb's copy holds only in-frame clones and misses some; the assay was immunoSEQ multiplex PCR. The sample consists of tens of thousands of clones, about 86% of them appearing once. Source: CD4+ or CD8+ T cells sorted from blood, taken in a trial of the OX40 agonist ivuxolimab. These receptors were obtained from an adult with an advanced solid tumor such as melanoma, head and neck, liver or kidney cancer.

The chain links TRBV27 to TRBJ2-1, with a tentative D call TRBD2 (6 bases). V was clipped by 6 bases and J by 2 bases, with 17 bases between them. There are 16 residues in the CDR3. CDR1 and CDR2 from the germline V gene are MNHEY and SMNVEV (reference sequence). Here the CDR3 DNA reads TGTGCCAGCAGCACTCGTTTCGGAGGGACCTACAATGAGCAGTTCTTC. Amino acids: CASSTRFGGTYNEQFF.

This chain connects TRBV20-1 to TRBJ2-5; perhaps TRBD2 as D (5 bases). CDR1 and CDR2 from the germline V gene are DFQATT and SNEGSKA (reference sequence). The V end lost 6 bases, the J end lost 5 bases, and 7 bases lay between the germline ends. CDR3 length: 10 amino acids. The DNA of the CDR3 is TGCAGTGCCGGGGTGGAGACCCAGTACTTC. It yields the protein CSAGVETQYF.

V is TRBV5-4 and J is TRBJ2-2; D remains ambiguous. Germline CDR1 reads SGHNT; CDR2 reads YYREEE (reference sequence). This CDR3 spans 14 amino acids. V dropped 5 bases and J dropped 1 base, with 9 bases sitting between them. This chain's CDR3 is CASRSAENTGELFF. In DNA form, the CDR3 reads TGTGCCAGCAGATCTGCGGAGAACACCGGGGAGCTGTTTTTT.

This chain connects TRBV10-3 to TRBJ2-1, with 8 bases fitting TRBD1. The germline CDR1 and CDR2 sequences are ENHRY and SYGVKD. The CDR3 is 15 residues long. V trimming: 4 bases; J trimming: 5 bases; junction bases outside the gene matches: 7. CDR3 sequence (DNA): TGTGCCATCAGTGTCCGGACAGGGCAGAACAATGAGCAGTTCTTC. It specifies CAISVRTGQNNEQFF.

V and J are TRBV6-1 and TRBJ2-6; 10 bases map to TRBD2. Trimming removed 4 bases from V and 2 bases from J; junction bases left unmatched: 8. CDR3 size: 18 residues. Germline CDR1 is MNHNS and CDR2 is SASEGT. CDR3 loop: CASSALVAGGTGANVLTF. In nucleotides, the CDR3 is TGTGCCAGCAGTGCCTTAGTAGCGGGAGGTACTGGGGCCAACGTCCTGACTTTC.

V gene TRBV2 combines with J gene TRBJ1-2; TRBD1 matches at 7 bases. Germline CDR1 and CDR2: SNHLY and FYNNEI. This CDR3 contains 14 residues. V shed 6 bases, J shed 2 bases, and the junction held 6 bases outside the gene matches. This chain's CDR3 is CASRGTVSNYGYTF. CDR3 DNA sequence: TGTGCCAGCAGGGGGACAGTCTCGAACTATGGCTACACCTTC.

V and J are TRBV14 and TRBJ2-2; 7 nucleotides align to TRBD2. Per the germline V gene, CDR1 is SGHDN and CDR2 is FVKESK. The CDR3 is 16 residues long. Trimming took 3 bases from V and 7 from J; bases not matched to a gene: 11. The CDR3 sequence: CASSQGLAVPFGELFF. CDR3 DNA sequence: TGTGCCAGCAGCCAGGGGCTAGCGGTGCCTTTCGGGGAGCTGTTTTTT.

The chain employs TRBV14 and TRBJ1-6; D not certain. Between the trimmed V and J ends, which lost 0 bases and 10 bases, there was a span of 7 bases. Looked up from germline, CDR1 is SGHDN and CDR2 is FVKESK. The CDR3 is made up of 13 amino acids. The CDR3 loop reads CASSQDIESPLHF. CDR3 DNA: TGTGCCAGCAGCCAAGATATTGAATCACCCCTCCACTTT.

CDR3: CASSFGLAGETQYF. The CDR3 DNA sequence: TGTGCCAGCAGTTTCGGGTTAGCGGGGGAGACCCAGTACTTC. V and J are TRBV27 and TRBJ2-5; 8 nucleotides agree with TRBD2. Per the germline V gene, CDR1 is MNHEY and CDR2 is SMNVEV (reference sequence). The CDR3 is made up of 14 amino acids. The V gene end was trimmed by 3 bases and the J gene end by 5 bases; junction bases not matched to a gene: 5.

The chain is built from TRBV5-1 and TRBJ2-5; the D is unclear. This CDR3 contains 13 residues. V was clipped by 3 bases and J by 3 bases, with 9 bases between them. Germline V lookup: CDR1 SGHRS, CDR2 YFSETQ. CDR3 DNA sequence: TGCGCCAGCAGCTCGGCAGCTGAAGAGACCCAGTACTTC. Translating gives CASSSAAEETQYF. Supplemented by reference TRBV5-1 and TRBJ2-5, the full variable domain reads KAGVTQTPRYLIKTRGQQVTLSCSPISGHRSVSWYQQTPGQGLQFLFEYFSETQRNKGNFPGRFSGRQFSNSRSEMNVSTLELGDSALYLCASSSAAEETQYFGPGTRLLVL.

This rearrangement joins TRBV21-1 to TRBJ2-4; the D call in the table, TRBD2, was not verified against the DNA. TRBV21-1 is given as a pseudogene. The CDR3 is 17 residues long. The CDR3 spells CASSKARPVIAKNIQYF. The CDR3 DNA sequence: TGTGCCAGCAGCAAAGCGCGTCCGGTTATAGCCAAAAACATTCAGTACTTC.

The CDR3 nucleotides are TGTGCCAGCAGTTACCGGGGGAACTACAATGAGCAGTTCTTC. Its translation: CASSYRGNYNEQFF. The chain combines TRBV6-6 with TRBJ2-1; maybe TRBD2 (6 bases). V was trimmed by 2 bases and J by 3 bases, leaving 8 bases between them. The germline CDR1 and CDR2 sequences are MNHNY and SVGAGI (reference sequence). The CDR3 contains 14 residues.

The genes are TRBV19 and TRBJ1-1; tentative D call: TRBD1 (5 bases). The CDR3 totals 14 residues. The germline V gene encodes CDR1 LNHDA and CDR2 SQIVND (reference sequence). V was cut by 5 bases and J by 5 bases, with 15 bases left in between. As DNA, the CDR3 is TGTGCCAGTAGTTCAGGACCTCCAGGGACTGAAGCTTTCTTT. Protein product: CASSSGPPGTEAFF. Based on the CDR3 plus reference TRBV19 and TRBJ1-1, the full variable domain is DGGITQSPKYLFRKEGQNVTLSCEQNLNHDAMYWYRQDPGQGLRLIYYSQIVNDFQKGDIAEGYSVSREKKESFPLTVTSAQKNPTAFYLCASSSGPPGTEAFFGQGTRLTVV.

This clone was found once. The gene calls are TRBV7-7 and TRBJ2-5; 10 nucleotides match TRBD2. The germline V gene has CDR1 SSHAT and CDR2 FNYEAQ (reference sequence). CDR3 length equals 15 residues. The CDR3, as DNA: TGTGCGTCGGGTGAGCTAGCGGGGGCCCAAGAGACCCAGTACTTC. Protein sequence: CASGELAGAQETQYF.

The chain joins TRBV11-2 to TRBJ2-2; TRBD1 might be the D (6 bases). The germline V gene has CDR1 SGHAT and CDR2 FQNNGV. The CDR3 length is 17 residues. With 5 bases removed from V and 1 base from J, the gap between germline ends came to 17 bases. Here the CDR3 DNA reads TGTGCCAGCAGCCCTGGTCGGGGACACCGGAACACCGGGGAGCTGTTTTTT. It yields the protein CASSPGRGHRNTGELFF.

The J gene is TRBJ2-3, the V gene TRBV19; D unresolved. The CDR3 loop spans 14 amino acids. Per germline, CDR1 LNHDA and CDR2 SQIVND (reference sequence). The germline V and J ends were trimmed by 7 bases and 5 bases, with 16 bases remaining between them. The CDR3 reads CASTDRPLVDTQYF. DNA for the CDR3: TGTGCCAGTACGGATCGTCCTTTGGTAGATACGCAGTATTTT.

The rearrangement uses TRBV19 and TRBJ1-1, with D tentatively TRBD1 (5 bases). The ends were cut back, 7 bases at V and 2 bases at J, with 20 bases in the middle. This CDR3 is built from 16 residues. Per the germline V gene, CDR1 is LNHDA and CDR2 is SQIVND (reference sequence). Here the CDR3 reads CASTKGVGRENTEAFF. CDR3 DNA sequence: TGTGCCAGTACAAAAGGGGTGGGCAGGGAAAACACTGAAGCTTTCTTT.

This clone was observed once. The chain employs TRBV6-5 and TRBJ2-7; TRBD1 is a possible D gene (5 bases). Trimming cost V 7 bases and J 7 bases, with 11 bases left between them. Germline CDR1 and CDR2: MNHEY and SVGAGI. This CDR3 has 11 residues. The CDR3 DNA is TGTGCCAGCACACTCAAGGGGGAGCAGTACTTC. Translating it yields CASTLKGEQYF.

The chain carries TRBV6-1 and TRBJ2-1; TRBD2 agrees at 9 bases. Germline trimming cut 2 bases from V and 4 bases from J; bases unmatched to any gene: 9. From germline, CDR1 is MNHNS and CDR2 SASEGT. CDR3 length: 17 amino acids. The CDR3 region is CASSERGTSIPYNEQFF. The CDR3, as DNA: TGTGCCAGCAGTGAAAGGGGGACTAGCATACCTTACAATGAGCAGTTCTTC.

Only a few counts were recorded for this clone. This sequence joins TRBV6-6 and TRBJ1-5; D call uncertain. CDR1 and CDR2 from the germline V gene are MNHNY and SVGAGI (reference sequence). The CDR3 spans 13 residues. V dropped 7 bases and J dropped 2 bases, with 9 bases sitting between them. The CDR3 sequence is CASNGRGNQPQHF. DNA of the CDR3: TGTGCCAGCAATGGGCGGGGCAATCAGCCCCAGCATTTT.

The CDR3 DNA reads TGTGCCAGCAGTTACTCTGGGACAGGGATTTCCTACGAGCAGTACTTC. Amino acid sequence: CASSYSGTGISYEQYF. The J gene is TRBJ2-7, the V gene TRBV6-5; 9 bases align to TRBD1. Germline trimming cut 0 bases from V and 1 base from J; bases unmatched to any gene: 4. Germline-derived CDR1 and CDR2 are MNHEY and SVGAGI. This CDR3 has 16 residues.

CDR3 protein: CASGLDQETQYF. The CDR3 coding sequence is TGTGCTAGTGGTTTGGACCAAGAGACCCAGTACTTC. The chain couples TRBV12-5 to TRBJ2-5; unclear D gene. V lost 1 base and J lost 0, with 0 bases in between. The CDR3 has 12 amino acids. CDR1 is LGHNT, CDR2 FRNRAP, per germline. Combining the CDR3 with reference TRBV12-5 and TRBJ2-5 gives the whole variable domain DARVTQTPRHKVTEMGQEVTMRCQPILGHNTVFWYRQTMMQGLELLAYFRNRAPLDDSGMPKDRFSAEMPDATLATLKIQPSEPRDSAVYFCASGLDQETQYFGPGTRLLVL.

The rearrangement uses TRBV10-3 and TRBJ2-7; TRBD2 aligns across 10 bases. The V and J ends lost 6 bases and 4 bases, in that order; junction bases with no gene match: 30. CDR1 is ENHRY and CDR2 is SYGVKD in the germline V gene. The length of the CDR3 is 22 residues. The CDR3 sequence is CAIRRTSGREGVVTKANYEQYF. CDR3 DNA: TGTGCCATCAGAAGGACTAGCGGTCGAGAGGGGGTGGTGACCAAAGCGAATTACGAGCAGTACTTC.

The rearrangement uses TRBV5-6 and TRBJ2-3; a weak D match, TRBD2 (6 bases). Germline V CDR1 and CDR2: SGHDT, YYEEEE. V dropped 1 base and J dropped 2 bases, with 20 bases sitting between them. The CDR3 loop spans 18 amino acids. CDR3 DNA sequence: TGTGCCAGCAGCTTGTTCACTGGGTCGGGGGTCTACACAGATACGCAGTATTTT. This sequence encodes CASSLFTGSGVYTDTQYF.

The J gene is TRBJ2-6, the V gene TRBV6-5; D is ambiguous. The CDR3 length is 12 residues. Germline CDR1 reads MNHEY; CDR2 reads SVGAGI. V was cut by 6 bases and J by 0 bases, with 0 bases left in between. The CDR3 DNA reads as TGTGCCAGCAGCTCTGGGGCCAACGTCCTGACTTTC. Its translation: CASSSGANVLTF.

This sequence joins TRBV20-1 and TRBJ1-1, with a possible D match to TRBD1 (5 bases). Looked up from germline, CDR1 is DFQATT and CDR2 is SNEGSKA (reference sequence). This CDR3 region has 11 residues. Between the trimmed V and J ends, which lost 5 bases and 8 bases, there was a span of 12 bases. This CDR3 reads CSAPGMMEAFF. The CDR3 DNA is TGCAGTGCTCCAGGGATGATGGAAGCTTTCTTT.

This rearrangement joins TRBV4-1 to TRBJ2-5, with D perhaps TRBD1 or TRBD2 (5 bases each). The V gene lost 1 base and the J gene lost 4 bases, with 16 bases spanning the gap. Germline V CDR1 and CDR2: MGHRA, YSYEKL. The CDR3 covers 16 residues. The DNA of the CDR3 is TGCGCCAGCAGCCAAGCCTCTGGGGGTTCGAGAGAGACCCAGTACTTC. Residues: CASSQASGGSRETQYF.

The V gene is TRBV27, the J gene TRBJ2-7; 12 bases fit TRBD2. The CDR3 sequence is 15 residues long. V shed 3 bases, J shed 5 bases, and the junction held 5 bases outside the gene matches. Germline loops: CDR1 MNHEY, CDR2 SMNVEV (reference sequence). DNA of the CDR3: TGTGCCAGCAGTTTTAGGACTAGCGGGACCCACGAGCAGTACTTC. Residues: CASSFRTSGTHEQYF.

This clone showed up just once. The genes are TRBV6-5 and TRBJ2-1, with a weak D call TRBD2 (6 bases). Germline CDR1 reads MNHEY; CDR2 reads SVGAGI. The V and J ends lost 8 bases and 4 bases respectively, with 15 bases between them. CDR3 size: 14 residues. The CDR3 region has the DNA TGTGCCAGCCGCGGCCGGGAGATTTACAATGAGCAGTTCTTC. Translating gives CASRGREIYNEQFF.

The chain uses TRBV28 and TRBJ1-4; 8 positions agree with TRBD1. Germline loops: CDR1 MDHEN, CDR2 SYDVKM. J gave up 9 bases and V 6 bases, and 9 bases lay outside the gene matches. The CDR3 has 14 residues. DNA of the CDR3: TGTGCCAGCAGCCCTTCCGGGACAGGCAAAAAACTGTTTTTT. Its translation is CASSPSGTGKKLFF. The complete variable domain, with remaining parts taken from reference TRBV28 and TRBJ1-4, reads DVKVTQSSRYLVKRTGEKVFLECVQDMDHENMFWYRQDPGLGLRLIYFSYDVKMKEKGDIPEGYSVSREKKERFSLILESASTNQTSMYLCASSPSGTGKKLFFGSGTQLSVL.